The 5 T cell receptor beta chains below all came from one sample that was sequenced in a study of cytomegalovirus exposure and HLA in healthy donors (dated 2017 in TCRdb). Receptor amplification or capture employed the immunoSEQ multiplex PCR assay. For the multiplex PCR, a mixture combining 60 forward primers for TCR Vbeta segments and 13 reverse primers for TCR Jbeta segments was used. The table was pulled from immuneACCESS by TCRdb, which kept in-frame rearrangements only. Such tables lose some clones; where checked, under half of the loss comes from unresolved V genes, and the rest has no known cause. Across this sample there are about 59,000 clones, with around 89% seen only once. Less than 1.6% of the sample lies in the top ten. Material: PBMCs. The receptor source for this set is a man aged 25-45 years in good health and CMV-seropositive.

The chain employs TRBV6-6 and TRBJ1-6; maybe TRBD1 (6 bases). CDR3 length equals 15 residues. Per germline, CDR1 MNHNY and CDR2 SVGAGI (reference sequence). Trimming cost V 5 bases and J 9 bases, with 17 bases left between them. The CDR3 reads CASSRLDRSSSPLHF. CDR3 sequence (DNA): TGTGCCAGCAGTCGCCTCGACAGGAGCAGTTCACCCCTCCACTTT.

This chain joins TRBV6-1 and TRBJ2-7; possible D gene TRBD2, 7 bases. The V end was cut by 6 bases, the J end by 6 bases, with 12 bases between. This CDR3 region has 12 residues. CDR1 MNHNS and CDR2 SASEGT come from the germline V gene. This CDR3 reads CASSRGAGEQYF. In DNA, the CDR3 is TGTGCCAGCAGCCGGGGGGCTGGCGAGCAGTACTTC.

As concerns this clone: The junction shows a germline mismatch at one end, possibly a read error. The chain combines TRBV7-9 with TRBJ2-2, with 10 bases matching TRBD2. There are 17 residues in the CDR3. CDR1 SEHNR and CDR2 FQNEAQ come from the germline V gene (reference sequence). The chain's CDR3 is CSSSLGGLAANTGELFF. The CDR3 nucleotides read TGTTCCAGCAGCTTAGGTGGACTAGCGGCGAACACCGGGGAGCTGTTTTTT.

This chain links TRBV7-2 with TRBJ1-3, with D possibly matching TRBD1 (6 bases). This CDR3 comprises 17 residues. In germline, CDR1 is SGHTA, CDR2 FQGNSA. V was trimmed by 0 bases and J by 0 bases, leaving 12 bases between them. CDR3 sequence: CASSLAGGIDSGNTIYF. CDR3 sequence (DNA): TGTGCCAGCAGCTTAGCAGGGGGAATCGACTCTGGAAACACCATATATTTT.

The chain is built from TRBV4-1 and TRBJ2-1; 7 bases agree with TRBD2. The J segment lost 0 bases and the V segment lost 4 bases, leaving 9 bases of the junction unmatched. Per the germline V gene, CDR1 is MGHRA and CDR2 is YSYEKL. The CDR3 runs to 17 residues. The chain's CDR3 is CASSLLGREFSYNEQFF. The CDR3 DNA reads TGCGCCAGCAGCCTACTGGGGCGGGAGTTCTCCTACAATGAGCAGTTCTTC.